This TCR beta chain was found in a study of T cells in Graves' hyperthyroidism and ophthalmopathy. Study-wide results and limits: Separation of ophthalmopathy from stable hyperthyroidism was achieved by a 13 V-J model.

This clonotype was seen only once. No antigen is known for it. This may stem from a read error, because a much larger clone lies one nucleotide away. Germline V CDR1 and CDR2: SGHTA, FQGNSA. This CDR3 region has 12 residues. Exclusion of patients followed from uncontrolled infection, other autoimmune disease, pregnancy or lactation. RNA transcripts were the template for amplifying TCR beta CDR3 regions. HTBI primers drove first-round RT-PCR of the TCR CDR3. TCRdb re-analysed the multiplex PCR reads in MiXCR, keeping a single row per CDR3 protein. The sample holds hundreds of thousands of distinct CDR3 sequences; about 38% are singletons and the top ten take about 8.9%.

The receptor's source is a man aged 18 to 35 with Graves' hyperthyroidism. The source material was blood. The V and J genes are TRBV7-2 and TRBJ2-7; D may be TRBD2 (5 bases). CDR3 nucleotides: TGTGCCGGCAGCCCCGAGCGGTACGAGCAGTACTTC. It encodes CAGSPERYEQYF.